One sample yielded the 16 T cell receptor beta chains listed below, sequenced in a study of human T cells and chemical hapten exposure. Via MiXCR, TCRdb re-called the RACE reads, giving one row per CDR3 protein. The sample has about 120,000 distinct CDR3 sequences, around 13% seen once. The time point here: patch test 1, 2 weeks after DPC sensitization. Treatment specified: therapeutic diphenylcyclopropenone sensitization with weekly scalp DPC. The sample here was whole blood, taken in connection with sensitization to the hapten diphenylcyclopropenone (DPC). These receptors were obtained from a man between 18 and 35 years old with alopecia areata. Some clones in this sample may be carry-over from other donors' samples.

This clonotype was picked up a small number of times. The CDR3, as DNA: TGTGCCAGCAGTTACTCCGGGCCGATCTCCTACGAGCAGTACTTC. Protein: CASSYSGPISYEQYF. The chain employs TRBV6-2 or TRBV6-3 and TRBJ2-7; the D is unclear. Per germline, CDR1 MNHEY and CDR2 SVGEGT. The CDR3 sequence is 15 residues long. The V end lost 0 bases, the J end lost 0 bases, and 9 bases lay between the germline ends.

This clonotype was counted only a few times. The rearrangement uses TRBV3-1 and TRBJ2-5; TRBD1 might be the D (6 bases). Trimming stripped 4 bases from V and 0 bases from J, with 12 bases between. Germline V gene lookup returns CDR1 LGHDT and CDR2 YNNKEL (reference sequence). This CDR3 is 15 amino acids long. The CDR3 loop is CASSPFQGNQETQYF. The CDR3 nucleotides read TGTGCCAGCAGCCCCTTCCAGGGGAACCAAGAGACCCAGTACTTC.

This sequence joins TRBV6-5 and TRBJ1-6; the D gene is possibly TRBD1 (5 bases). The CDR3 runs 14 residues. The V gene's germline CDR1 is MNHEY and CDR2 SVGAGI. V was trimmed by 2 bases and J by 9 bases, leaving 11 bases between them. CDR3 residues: CASSYGGGRSPLHF. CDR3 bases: TGTGCCAGCAGTTACGGTGGGGGTCGTTCACCCCTCCACTTT.

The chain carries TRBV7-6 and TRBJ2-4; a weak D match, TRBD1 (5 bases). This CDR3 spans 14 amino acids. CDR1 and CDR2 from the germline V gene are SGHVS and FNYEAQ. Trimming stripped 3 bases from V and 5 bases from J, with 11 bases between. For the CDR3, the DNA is TGTGCCAGCAGCTTCCCATTCAGGGAAAACATTCAGTACTTC. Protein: CASSFPFRENIQYF.

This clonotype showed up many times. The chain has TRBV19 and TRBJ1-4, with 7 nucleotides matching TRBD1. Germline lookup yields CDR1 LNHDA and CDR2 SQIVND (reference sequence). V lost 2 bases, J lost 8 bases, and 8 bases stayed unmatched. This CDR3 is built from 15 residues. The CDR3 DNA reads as TGTGCCAGTAGTATAAGTGCTGGGGACAGAGAAAAACTGTTTTTT. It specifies CASSISAGDREKLFF.

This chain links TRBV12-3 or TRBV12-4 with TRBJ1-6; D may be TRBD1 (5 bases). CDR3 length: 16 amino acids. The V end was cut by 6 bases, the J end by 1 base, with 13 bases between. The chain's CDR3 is CASSHLGVSYNSPLHF. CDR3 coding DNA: TGTGCCAGCAGCCATTTGGGGGTATCCTATAATTCACCCCTCCACTTT.

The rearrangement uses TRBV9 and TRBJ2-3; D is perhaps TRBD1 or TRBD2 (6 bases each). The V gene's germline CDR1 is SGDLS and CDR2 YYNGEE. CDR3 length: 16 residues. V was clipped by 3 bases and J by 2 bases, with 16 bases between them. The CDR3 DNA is TGTGCCAGCAGCGAGGAAGGGGGGCGACACACAGATACGCAGTATTTT. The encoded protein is CASSEEGGRHTDTQYF.

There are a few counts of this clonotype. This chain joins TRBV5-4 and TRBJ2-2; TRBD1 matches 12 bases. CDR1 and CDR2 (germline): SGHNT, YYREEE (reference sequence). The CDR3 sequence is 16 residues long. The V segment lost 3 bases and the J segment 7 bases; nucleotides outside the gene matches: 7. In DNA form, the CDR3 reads TGTGCCAGCAGCTATCCGGGACAGGGGGCCTTCGGGGAGCTGTTTTTT. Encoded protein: CASSYPGQGAFGELFF.

CDR3 sequence (DNA): TGCAGTGCTAGTCAGGTGAACACTGAAGCTTTCTTT. Amino acid sequence: CSASQVNTEAFF. The genes are TRBV20-1 and TRBJ1-1; D is ambiguous. V shed 3 bases and J shed 0 bases, with 5 bases lying between them. This CDR3 is 12 amino acids long. CDR1 is DFQATT and CDR2 is SNEGSKA in the germline V gene (reference sequence).

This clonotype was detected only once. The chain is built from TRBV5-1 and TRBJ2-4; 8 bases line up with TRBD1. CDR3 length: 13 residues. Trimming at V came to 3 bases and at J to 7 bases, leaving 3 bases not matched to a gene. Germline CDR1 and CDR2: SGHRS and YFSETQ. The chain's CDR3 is CASSSGQDNIQYF. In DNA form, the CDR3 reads TGCGCCAGCAGCTCGGGACAGGATAACATTCAGTACTTC.

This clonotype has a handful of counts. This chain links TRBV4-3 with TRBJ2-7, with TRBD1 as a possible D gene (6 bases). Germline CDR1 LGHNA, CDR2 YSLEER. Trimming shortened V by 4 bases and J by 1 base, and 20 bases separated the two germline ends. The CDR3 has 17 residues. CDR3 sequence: CASSRYQGTAVSYEQYF. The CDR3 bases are TGCGCCAGCAGCCGCTACCAGGGGACGGCAGTTTCCTACGAGCAGTACTTC.

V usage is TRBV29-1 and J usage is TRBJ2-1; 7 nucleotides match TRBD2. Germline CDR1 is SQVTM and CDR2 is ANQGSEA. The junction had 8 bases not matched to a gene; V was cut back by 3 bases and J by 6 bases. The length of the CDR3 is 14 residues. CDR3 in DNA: TGCAGCGTTGAGGGGGAGGGGATGGTCAATGAGCAGTTCTTC. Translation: CSVEGEGMVNEQFF.

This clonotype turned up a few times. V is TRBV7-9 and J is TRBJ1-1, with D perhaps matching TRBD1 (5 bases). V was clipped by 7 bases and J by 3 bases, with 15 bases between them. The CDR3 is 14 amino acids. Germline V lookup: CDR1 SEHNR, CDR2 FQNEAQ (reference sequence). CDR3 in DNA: TGTGCCAGCACCCCAGGGAGCTTAGACACTGAAGCTTTCTTT. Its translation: CASTPGSLDTEAFF.

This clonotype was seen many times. The CDR3 here is CASSLRENTEAFF. CDR3 DNA sequence: TGTGCCAGCAGCTTACGAGAGAACACTGAAGCTTTCTTT. V and J are TRBV7-9 and TRBJ1-1; D is ambiguous. Trimming removed 2 bases from V and 1 base from J, with 5 bases in between. There are 13 residues in the CDR3. Germline V gene lookup returns CDR1 SEHNR and CDR2 FQNEAQ (reference sequence).

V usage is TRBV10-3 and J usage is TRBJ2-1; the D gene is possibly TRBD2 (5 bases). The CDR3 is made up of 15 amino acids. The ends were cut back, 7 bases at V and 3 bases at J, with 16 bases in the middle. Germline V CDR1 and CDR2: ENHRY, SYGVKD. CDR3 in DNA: TGTGCCATCAAGGTTACGGGAAGCGGCTACAATGAGCAGTTCTTC. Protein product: CAIKVTGSGYNEQFF.

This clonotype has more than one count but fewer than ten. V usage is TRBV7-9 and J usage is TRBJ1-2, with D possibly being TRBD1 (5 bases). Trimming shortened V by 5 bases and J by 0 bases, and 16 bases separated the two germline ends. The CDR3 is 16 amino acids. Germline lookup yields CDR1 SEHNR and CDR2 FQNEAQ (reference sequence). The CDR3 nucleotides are TGTGCCAGCAGCCCATTAAAGGGACCTCCTAACTATGGCTACACCTTC. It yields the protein CASSPLKGPPNYGYTF.